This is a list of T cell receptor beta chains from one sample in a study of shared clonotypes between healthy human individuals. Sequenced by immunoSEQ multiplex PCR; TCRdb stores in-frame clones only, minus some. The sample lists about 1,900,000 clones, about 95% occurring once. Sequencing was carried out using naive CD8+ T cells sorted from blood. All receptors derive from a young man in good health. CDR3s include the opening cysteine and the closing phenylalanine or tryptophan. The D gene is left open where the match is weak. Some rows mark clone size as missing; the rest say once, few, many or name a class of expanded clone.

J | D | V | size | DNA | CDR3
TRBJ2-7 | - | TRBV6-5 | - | TGTGCCAGCAGTTACTCGGGCCCCCCATCTTACGAGCAGTACTTC | CASSYSGPPSYEQYF
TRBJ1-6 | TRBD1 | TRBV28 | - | TGTGCCAGCAGTTTAGGATGGGTCCGACAGGGTAATTCACCCCTCCACTTT | CASSLGWVRQGNSPLHF
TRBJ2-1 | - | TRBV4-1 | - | TGCGCCAGCAGCCAAGCCCCCGGACTAACCAATTACAATGAGCAGTTCTTC | CASSQAPGLTNYNEQFF
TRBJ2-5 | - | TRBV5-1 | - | TGCGCCAGCAGCTCATCCCGGGGGTACCAAGAGACCCAGTACTTC | CASSSSRGYQETQYF
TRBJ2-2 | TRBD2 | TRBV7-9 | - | TGTGCCAGCAGCTCCCTAGCGGGAGGGCCACCCGGGGAGCTGTTTTTT | CASSSLAGGPPGELFF
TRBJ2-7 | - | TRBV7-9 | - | TGTGCCAGCAGCCCATTTACTGGTGACAGGCCCTACGAGCAGTACTTC | CASSPFTGDRPYEQYF
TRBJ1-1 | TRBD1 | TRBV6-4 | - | TGTGCCAGCGGATCTTACAGGGGGAACACTGAAGCTTTCTTT | CASGSYRGNTEAFF
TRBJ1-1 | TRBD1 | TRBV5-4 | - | TGTGCCAGCAGCGGAGACAGGGGGATTGAAGCTTTCTTT | CASSGDRGIEAFF
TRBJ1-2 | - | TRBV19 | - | TGTGCCAGTAGTATAGGTATCCAGTCCTATGGCTACACCTTC | CASSIGIQSYGYTF
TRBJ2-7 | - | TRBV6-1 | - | TGTGCCAGCAGTGAATTTGGGGGCTCCTACGAGCAGTACTTC | CASSEFGGSYEQYF
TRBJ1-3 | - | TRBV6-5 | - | TGTGCCAGCAGTCCACAGGGAAACACCATATATTTT | CASSPQGNTIYF
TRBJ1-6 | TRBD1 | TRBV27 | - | TGTGCCAGCAGTCCTGGACAGGGAGTAAGTTCACCCCTCCACTTT | CASSPGQGVSSPLHF
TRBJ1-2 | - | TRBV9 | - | TGTGCCAGCAGCGTGAGTTCCCGGGGGTACAACTATGGCTACACCTTC | CASSVSSRGYNYGYTF
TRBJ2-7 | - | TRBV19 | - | TGTGCCAGTAGTATGGTGACAGTTTACGAGCAGTACTTC | CASSMVTVYEQYF
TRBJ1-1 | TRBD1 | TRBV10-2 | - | TGCGCCAGCAGCCCAGGGGGTGAGGACACTGAAGCTTTCTTT | CASSPGGEDTEAFF
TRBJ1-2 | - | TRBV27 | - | TGTGCCAGCAGCTATATAGGGGCTAATGGCTACACCTTC | CASSYIGANGYTF
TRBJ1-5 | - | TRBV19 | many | TGTGCCAGTAGTAGCGGCGGCAATCAGCCCCAGCATTTT | CASSSGGNQPQHF
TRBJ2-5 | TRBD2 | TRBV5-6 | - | TGTGCCAGCAGCTCCCTAGCGGGAGGGCCCTCGATGTACCAAGAGACCCAGTACTTC | CASSSLAGGPSMYQETQYF
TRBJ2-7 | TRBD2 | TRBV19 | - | TGTGCCAGCCAGAACTTAGCGGGAACCGACGAGCAGTACTTC | CASQNLAGTDEQYF
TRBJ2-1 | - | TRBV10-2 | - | TGCGCCAGCAGTGCCGGATTCTTACATGAGCAGTTCTTC | CASSAGFLHEQFF
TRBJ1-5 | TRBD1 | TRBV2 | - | TGTGCCAGCAGTGCGGGACAGTGGCATCAGCCCCAGCATTTT | CASSAGQWHQPQHF
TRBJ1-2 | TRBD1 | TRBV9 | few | TGTGCCAGCAGCGATACACTTGTAGGGACAGCTTCATTTGGCTACACCTTC | CASSDTLVGTASFGYTF
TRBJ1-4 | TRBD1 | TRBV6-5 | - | TGTGCCAGCAGTTACCCAACAGGGGGTTATGAAAAACTGTTTTTT | CASSYPTGGYEKLFF
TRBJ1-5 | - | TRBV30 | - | TGTGCCTGGAGTGCACACACCCGCGATGGACCGAATCAGCCCCAGCATTTT | CAWSAHTRDGPNQPQHF
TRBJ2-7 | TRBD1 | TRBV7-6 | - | TGTGCCAGCAGCCCAAGTGCGACAGGGGCCTACGAGCAGTACTTC | CASSPSATGAYEQYF
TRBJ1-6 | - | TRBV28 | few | TGTGCCAGCAGTACAGATTCGAATTCACCCCTCCACTTT | CASSTDSNSPLHF
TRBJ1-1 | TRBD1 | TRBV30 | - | TGTGCCTGGAGTCAGGGGGATGGAGCTGAAGCTTTCTTT | CAWSQGDGAEAFF
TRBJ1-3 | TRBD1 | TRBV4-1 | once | TGCGCCAGCAGCCAAGTGACAGGGACGGTGGACACCATATATTTT | CASSQVTGTVDTIYF
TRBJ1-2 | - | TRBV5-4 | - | TGTGCCAGCAGCTTGGTCGCCGGGAGCAACTATGGCTACACCTTC | CASSLVAGSNYGYTF
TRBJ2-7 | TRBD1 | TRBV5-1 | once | TGCGCCAGCAGCATTTGGACAGGGCCCAACGAGCAGTACTTC | CASSIWTGPNEQYF
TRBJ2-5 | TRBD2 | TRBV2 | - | TGTGCCAGCAGTGATTGGGCGGGGGGAGCCCAAGAGACCCAGTACTTC | CASSDWAGGAQETQYF
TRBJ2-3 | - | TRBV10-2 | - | TGCGCCAGCAGTGAGTCGATAAGCGGGTACTACACAGATACGCAGTATTTT | CASSESISGYYTDTQYF
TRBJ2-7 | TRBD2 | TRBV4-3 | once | TGCGCCAGCAGCCAAGAGAGCGGGAAGTTAACCTACGAGCAGTACTTC | CASSQESGKLTYEQYF
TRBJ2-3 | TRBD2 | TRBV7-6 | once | TGTGCCAGCAGCTTAGCTCTAGCGGGACGCACAGATACGCAGTATTTT | CASSLALAGRTDTQYF
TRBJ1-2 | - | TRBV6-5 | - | TGTGCCAGCAGTCCGGGACCGTTAGGCTACACCTTC | CASSPGPLGYTF
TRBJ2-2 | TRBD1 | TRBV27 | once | TGTGCCAGCACGTACGGACAGGGGGCTACAGGGGAGCTGTTTTTT | CASTYGQGATGELFF
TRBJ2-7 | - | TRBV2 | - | TGTGCCAGCAGCCCCGGGACCGTGTACGAGCAGTACTTC | CASSPGTVYEQYF
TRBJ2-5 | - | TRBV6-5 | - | TGTGCCAGCAGTTACTCTCGGACGGGCGGGACCCAGTACTTC | CASSYSRTGGTQYF
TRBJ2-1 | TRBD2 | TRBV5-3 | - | TGTGCCAGTATTGTACTAGCGGGAAATGAGCAGTTCTTC | CASIVLAGNEQFF
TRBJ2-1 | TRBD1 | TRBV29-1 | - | TGCAGCGTTTCTTCTGAGGGACAGGGCCCCCTGGAGCAGTTCTTC | CSVSSEGQGPLEQFF
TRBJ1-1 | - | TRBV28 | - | TGTGCCAGCCTTGAGGTGGGGTTGAATACTGAAGCTTTCTTT | CASLEVGLNTEAFF
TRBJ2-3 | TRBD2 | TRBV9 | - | TGTGCCAGCAGCGTAGAGGGACTAGCGGACACAGATACGCAGTATTTT | CASSVEGLADTDTQYF
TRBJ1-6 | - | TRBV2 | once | TGTGCCAGCAGTGAAGCCGGGACGGCTATAGATAATTCACCCCTCCACTTT | CASSEAGTAIDNSPLHF
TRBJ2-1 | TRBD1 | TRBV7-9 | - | TGTGCCAGCAGCCTGACCGGGACAGTCCTGTACAATGAGCAGTTCTTC | CASSLTGTVLYNEQFF
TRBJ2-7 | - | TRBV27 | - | TGTGCCAGCAGGCCATCGGGTTACTACGAGCAGTACTTC | CASRPSGYYEQYF
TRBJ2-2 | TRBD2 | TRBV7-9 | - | TGTGCCAGCAGCCCCCGCTATGCGGGGGGTCCCATCACCGGGGAGCTGTTTTTT | CASSPRYAGGPITGELFF
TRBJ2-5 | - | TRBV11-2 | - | TGTGCCAGCAGCATGACACTTTACCAAGAGACCCAGTACTTC | CASSMTLYQETQYF
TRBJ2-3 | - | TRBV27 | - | TGTGCCAGCAAGGCGGACACAGATACGCAGTATTTT | CASKADTDTQYF
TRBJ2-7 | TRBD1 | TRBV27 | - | TGTGCCAGCAATCCGAGACAGGGGGCGTGGGAGCAGTACTTC | CASNPRQGAWEQYF
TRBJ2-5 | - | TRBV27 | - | TGTGCCAGCAAGGAGGAGGGACTGATGGAGACCCAGTACTTC | CASKEEGLMETQYF
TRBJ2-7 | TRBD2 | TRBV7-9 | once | TGTGCCAGCAGCTCCTCGGATAGCGGGGGGGCAACCTACGAGCAGTACTTC | CASSSSDSGGATYEQYF
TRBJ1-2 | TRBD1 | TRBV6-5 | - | TGTGCCAGCAGTTACTCAGTAGAGGGGGCCACCTATGGCTACACCTTC | CASSYSVEGATYGYTF